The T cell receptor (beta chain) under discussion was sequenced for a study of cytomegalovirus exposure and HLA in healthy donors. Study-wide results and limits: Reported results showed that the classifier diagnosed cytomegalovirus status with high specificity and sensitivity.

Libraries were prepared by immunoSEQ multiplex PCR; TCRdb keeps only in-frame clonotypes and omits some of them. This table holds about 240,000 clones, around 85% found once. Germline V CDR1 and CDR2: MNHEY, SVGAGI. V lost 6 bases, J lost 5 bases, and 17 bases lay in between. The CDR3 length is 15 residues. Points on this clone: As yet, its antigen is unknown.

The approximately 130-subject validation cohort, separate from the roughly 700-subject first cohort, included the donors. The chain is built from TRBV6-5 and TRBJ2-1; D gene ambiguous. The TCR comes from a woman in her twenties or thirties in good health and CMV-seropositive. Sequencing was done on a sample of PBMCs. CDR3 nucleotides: TGTGCCAGCAGCGATTACCGAAAACCGGACAATGAGCAGTTCTTC. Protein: CASSDYRKPDNEQFF.